This T cell receptor beta chain emerged from a study of long-term antiretroviral therapy in people with HIV. On the study more broadly: About a decade before 2015, the earliest samples were taken when ART was typically delayed.

Germline V gene sequence: CDR1 MNHEY, CDR2 SVGAGI. This CDR3 has 13 amino acids. The germline V and J ends were trimmed by 1 base and 2 bases, with 2 bases remaining between them. The run of the v3.0 immunoSEQ assay was at survey level. Clones were sequenced by immunoSEQ multiplex PCR, and TCRdb holds only the in-frame ones, with some missing. Of roughly 16,000 clones in the sample, around 94% are singletons; the top ten hold around 4.3%. Participants living with HIV all received treatment in the United States. This clonotype was sampled from a woman aged 45 to 65 with HIV. The sample in question was unsorted PBMCs, obtained roughly 6.2 years after starting antiretroviral therapy. V and J are TRBV6-5 and TRBJ2-2; D is unresolved. The CDR3 reads CASSYYNTGELFF. The CDR3 DNA follows: TGTGCCAGCAGTTACTATAACACCGGGGAGCTGTTTTTT.